Below, 27 T cell receptor beta chains from the same sample are listed, as sequenced in a study of T cell repertoires in cytomegalovirus infection. TCRdb re-derived calls from the reads in MiXCR, one entry per CDR3 protein. The sample lists under 850,000 distinct CDR3 sequences; 35% to 40% were seen once. Sequencing was performed on PBMCs. The receptors shown here come from a human donor in good health (CMV status not recorded). Some clones in this sample may be carry-over from other donors' samples.

V gene TRBV27 combines with J gene TRBJ2-7; possible D gene TRBD1, 6 bases. CDR3 length: 15 residues. Germline CDR1 and CDR2: MNHEY and SMNVEV (reference sequence). The V gene lost 5 bases and the J gene lost 3 bases, with 17 bases spanning the gap. In DNA form, the CDR3 reads TGTGCCAGCAGTCCGTGGACAGAACTTAACTACGAGCAGTACTTC. Encoded protein: CASSPWTELNYEQYF.

This clonotype was detected ten times or more. This rearrangement joins TRBV7-6 to TRBJ1-1; the match to TRBD1 covers 7 bases. V dropped 4 bases and J dropped 3; count of bases not matched to a gene: 5. CDR1 and CDR2 (germline): SGHVS, FNYEAQ. The CDR3 is made up of 14 amino acids. The CDR3 here is CASSSAGQYTEAFF. The CDR3 bases are TGTGCCAGCAGCTCCGCGGGACAGTACACTGAAGCTTTCTTT.

This clonotype has just a few counts. The CDR3 region has the DNA TGCAGTGCGGGTTCACCCCTCCACTTT. Translated: CSAGSPLHF. The chain couples TRBV20-1 to TRBJ1-6; no firm D call. V gave up 6 bases and J gave up 9 bases, with 3 bases separating them. Germline loops: CDR1 DFQATT, CDR2 SNEGSKA (reference sequence). The CDR3 is 9 residues long.

This sequence joins TRBV6-1 and TRBJ2-5; a possible D gene is TRBD1 (6 bases). The V gene lost 8 bases and the J gene lost 3 bases, with 22 bases spanning the gap. Germline CDR1 and CDR2: MNHNS and SASEGT. This CDR3 has 16 amino acids. The CDR3 nucleotides read TGTGCCAGCCGCAGAGTTTTCATCCAGGGGAAAGAGACCCAGTACTTC. The encoded protein is CASRRVFIQGKETQYF.

The sample holds a few counts of this clonotype. V and J are TRBV4-1 and TRBJ1-1; 7 bases match TRBD1. The V gene end was trimmed by 5 bases and the J gene end by 0 bases; junction bases not matched to a gene: 3. CDR1 and CDR2 from the germline V gene are MGHRA and YSYEKL. The CDR3 is 14 amino acids. The CDR3 protein is CASSGTAVNTEAFF. Written as DNA, the CDR3 is TGCGCCAGCAGCGGGACAGCCGTGAACACTGAAGCTTTCTTT.

The rearrangement links TRBV7-9 to TRBJ1-2, with D perhaps matching TRBD1 (5 bases). CDR1 is SEHNR and CDR2 is FQNEAQ in the germline V gene (reference sequence). V was shortened by 1 base and J by 10 bases, with 13 bases between the two germline ends. This CDR3 is built from 13 residues. As DNA, the CDR3 is TGTGCCAGCAGCTTAGTTCAGGGTGACGTCTACACCTTC. This translates into CASSLVQGDVYTF. The full variable domain, with the rest looked up from reference TRBV7-9 and TRBJ1-2, is DTGVSQNPRHKITKRGQNVTFRCDPISEHNRLYWYRQTLGQGPEFLTYFQNEAQLEKSRLLSDRFSAERPKGSFSTLEIQRTEQGDSAMYLCASSLVQGDVYTFGSGTRLTVV.

This clonotype was counted only a few times. The CDR3 nucleotides are TGTGCCAGCCGATACCCAGGACAGTCATACTACGAGCAGTACTTC. Protein: CASRYPGQSYYEQYF. The V gene is TRBV6-6, the J gene TRBJ2-7; tentatively, D is TRBD1 (6 bases). V was cut by 8 bases and J by 3 bases, with 20 bases left in between. The CDR3 has 15 amino acids. The V gene's germline CDR1 is MNHNY and CDR2 SVGAGI (reference sequence).

This clonotype was seen a few times. The chain has TRBV6-1 and TRBJ1-1, with D possibly being TRBD1 (5 bases). There are 14 residues in the CDR3. V was cut by 5 bases and J by 5 bases, with 15 bases left in between. CDR1 is MNHNS and CDR2 is SASEGT in the germline V gene. The CDR3 sequence: CASSQRGIWTEAFF. The CDR3 DNA reads TGTGCCAGCAGTCAGAGGGGCATCTGGACTGAAGCTTTCTTT.

The chain uses TRBV12-3 or TRBV12-4 and TRBJ2-2, with a possible D match to TRBD2 (5 bases). This CDR3 is 13 amino acids long. Deletions cut 6 bases from V and 7 bases from J, with 12 bases between. CDR3 in amino acids: CASSPLGIGELFF. The CDR3 DNA sequence: TGTGCCAGCAGCCCCCTCGGGATCGGGGAGCTGTTTTTT.

There are a few counts of this clonotype. The V gene is TRBV7-6, the J gene TRBJ2-7; 12 bases fit TRBD1. Germline-derived CDR1 and CDR2 are SGHVS and FNYEAQ. The CDR3 is 15 residues long. The junction had 13 bases not matched to a gene; V was cut back by 7 bases and J by 9 bases. CDR3: CASTPNPLGQGAQYF. In DNA form, the CDR3 reads TGTGCCAGCACCCCTAACCCGCTGGGACAGGGGGCGCAGTACTTC.

The chain carries TRBV29-1 and TRBJ2-2; D unclear. The CDR3 has 11 residues. The V end lost 4 bases, the J end lost 6 bases, and 6 bases lay between the germline ends. In germline, CDR1 is SQVTM, CDR2 ANQGSEA. The CDR3 reads CSVGDPGELFF. The CDR3 DNA reads TGCAGCGTTGGTGACCCCGGGGAGCTGTTTTTT.

The rearrangement uses TRBV7-9 and TRBJ1-6; 8 nucleotides match TRBD1. Germline loops: CDR1 SEHNR, CDR2 FQNEAQ (reference sequence). The V segment lost 4 bases and the J segment 1 base; nucleotides outside the gene matches: 6. CDR3 size: 17 residues. DNA of the CDR3: TGTGCCAGCAGCTACGGGACAGGAGAATCCTATAATTCACCCCTCCACTTT. This codes for CASSYGTGESYNSPLHF.

This clonotype has ten or more counts. V and J are TRBV7-2 and TRBJ1-6, with no clear D. Per germline, CDR1 SGHTA and CDR2 FQGNSA. Deletions cut 5 bases from V and 0 bases from J, with 17 bases between. The CDR3 has 18 amino acids. The CDR3, as DNA: TGTGCCAGCAGCCCCCGAGGTTCAGGAGGCTCCTATAATTCACCCCTCCACTTT. This encodes CASSPRGSGGSYNSPLHF.

The chain combines TRBV6-1 with TRBJ1-6; D remains unclear. The germline V gene has CDR1 MNHNS and CDR2 SASEGT. Trimming removed 7 bases at V and 0 bases at J, with 13 bases between. The CDR3 is made up of 16 amino acids. CDR3 nucleotide sequence: TGTGCCAGCACCCGACGGGCGAGCTCCTATAATTCACCCCTCCACTTT. It is translated as CASTRRASSYNSPLHF.

This chain connects TRBV12-3 or TRBV12-4 to TRBJ2-5; 8 bases map to TRBD2. The CDR3 sequence is 16 residues long. V lost 5 bases, J lost 1 base, and 9 bases stayed unmatched. Here the CDR3 DNA reads TGTGCCAGCAGTCCAACGGGAGCGGGAGCCCAAGAGACCCAGTACTTC. Its protein is CASSPTGAGAQETQYF.

This clonotype has a count of ten or more. V is TRBV27 and J is TRBJ2-1; D might be TRBD2 (6 bases). In germline, CDR1 is MNHEY, CDR2 SMNVEV (reference sequence). Trimming removed 8 bases at V and 7 bases at J, with 12 bases between. The CDR3 has 12 residues. The CDR3 is CASLSGPNEQFF. CDR3 nucleotides: TGTGCCAGCCTTAGCGGACCAAATGAGCAGTTCTTC.

The chain recombines TRBV9 with TRBJ2-3; 7 bases align to TRBD1. V lost 4 bases and J lost 4; bases outside the gene matches: 6. CDR3 size: 14 residues. The germline V gene has CDR1 SGDLS and CDR2 YYNGEE. CDR3 sequence reads: CASSSLTGPDTQYF. The CDR3 DNA follows: TGTGCCAGCAGCTCATTGACAGGGCCAGATACGCAGTATTTT.

The CDR3 spells CASSQRVDTEGFRGYGYTF. In nucleotides, the CDR3 is TGTGCCAGCAGCCAAAGAGTGGACACTGAGGGATTTAGAGGCTATGGCTACACCTTC. The chain carries TRBV4-2 and TRBJ1-2; D possibly corresponds to TRBD1 (5 bases). This CDR3 comprises 19 residues. The V end was cut by 2 bases, the J end by 4 bases, with 26 bases between. Per the germline V gene, CDR1 is LGHNA and CDR2 is YNFKEQ.

The chain combines TRBV20-1 with TRBJ1-2; 8 nucleotides agree with TRBD1. The germline V gene has CDR1 DFQATT and CDR2 SNEGSKA (reference sequence). With V trimmed by 5 bases and J by 6 bases, 5 bases remained unmatched. This CDR3 is built from 12 residues. In DNA form, the CDR3 reads TGCAGTGCTTATGGACAGGGCGATGGCTACACCTTC. It specifies CSAYGQGDGYTF.

The chain joins TRBV24-1 to TRBJ1-1, with 7 bases fitting TRBD1. This CDR3 region has 14 residues. V lost 5 bases, J lost 3 bases, and 5 bases stayed unmatched. CDR1 is KGHDR, CDR2 SFDVKD, per germline. The chain's CDR3 is CATSASDRYTEAFF. CDR3 sequence (DNA): TGTGCCACCAGTGCCTCGGACAGGTACACTGAAGCTTTCTTT.

The table lists this clonotype with a few counts. The chain employs TRBV19 and TRBJ1-5, with a possible D match to TRBD1 (5 bases). Trimming removed 3 bases from V and 4 bases from J, with 10 bases in between. The germline V gene has CDR1 LNHDA and CDR2 SQIVND (reference sequence). The CDR3 has 14 amino acids. The CDR3 DNA sequence: TGTGCCAGTAGTATCGGGGGTCCGAATCAGCCCCAGCATTTT. It encodes CASSIGGPNQPQHF.

The chain uses TRBV6-8 and TRBJ1-1; 9 nucleotides agree with TRBD1. The CDR3 spans 19 residues. Germline V gene data show CDR1 as MNHGY and CDR2 as SAAAGT. The V segment lost 2 bases and the J segment 1 base; nucleotides outside the gene matches: 14. The CDR3 reads CASSYDSLLTGGENTEAFF. The CDR3 nucleotides are TGTGCCAGCAGTTACGATTCGCTCCTGACAGGGGGGGAGAACACTGAAGCTTTCTTT.

For the CDR3, the DNA is TGTGCCAGCAGTTCTACCCTGAGTGGGGGGTCAATCTATGGCTACACCTTC. Translation: CASSSTLSGGSIYGYTF. The rearrangement uses TRBV27 and TRBJ1-2, with D maybe TRBD1 (5 bases). V was shortened by 4 bases and J by 4 bases, with 22 bases between the two germline ends. This CDR3 comprises 17 residues. Germline V lookup: CDR1 MNHEY, CDR2 SMNVEV (reference sequence).

The chain recombines TRBV20-1 with TRBJ2-2; 9 bases are shared with TRBD2. Looked up from germline, CDR1 is DFQATT and CDR2 is SNEGSKA (reference sequence). The V segment lost 0 bases and the J segment 3 bases; nucleotides outside the gene matches: 11. This CDR3 has 18 amino acids. CDR3 in DNA: TGCAGTGCTAGAGATGTGGGGGTAGCGGGAGCCGACACCGGGGAGCTGTTTTTT. This gives the protein CSARDVGVAGADTGELFF.

This clonotype occurred many times. The rearrangement links TRBV7-2 to TRBJ2-1, with D perhaps TRBD1 or TRBD2 (5 bases each). V gave up 4 bases and J gave up 0 bases, with 10 bases separating them. This CDR3 is 15 amino acids long. CDR1 is SGHTA and CDR2 is FQGNSA in the germline V gene. The CDR3 region has the DNA TGTGCCAGCAGCTGGGACGCTAGCTCCTACAATGAGCAGTTCTTC. This codes for CASSWDASSYNEQFF.

The chain carries TRBV2 and TRBJ2-7; 10 bases align to TRBD1. The CDR3 contains 13 residues. With 6 bases clipped from V and 3 bases from J, the junction kept 2 bases outside the gene matches. Per germline, CDR1 SNHLY and CDR2 FYNNEI. The CDR3 region has the DNA TGTGCCAGCAGGACAGGGGGCTTCTACGAGCAGTACTTC. This translates into CASRTGGFYEQYF. The whole variable domain, filled in from reference TRBV2 and TRBJ2-7, reads EPEVTQTPSHQVTQMGQEVILRCVPISNHLYFYWYRQILGQKVEFLVSFYNNEISEKSEIFDDQFSVERPDGSNFTLKIRSTKLEDSAMYFCASRTGGFYEQYFGPGTRLTVT.

This clonotype has a count of ten or more. The chain carries TRBV12-3 or TRBV12-4 and TRBJ1-6; D uncertain. The CDR3 consists of 12 residues. The germline V and J ends were trimmed by 6 bases and 6 bases, with 6 bases remaining between them. The CDR3 region is CASSASNSPLHF. The CDR3 DNA sequence: TGTGCCAGCAGCGCAAGTAATTCACCCCTCCACTTT.